Ten or more counts support the clone carrying this T cell receptor beta chain. Its antigen is unidentified. Germline V gene data show CDR1 as LGHNA and CDR2 as YSLEER. The CDR3 spans 14 residues. After removal of 5 bases from V and 12 bases from J, the junction contained 11 bases not matched to a gene. The data were taken from a study of response to subunit inactivated influenza vaccine. Study-wide results and caveats: There was a suggestion from the authors that each seasonal influenza vaccination recruits few new T cells.

TCRdb called the RT-PCR reads again in MiXCR, with one record for every CDR3 protein. Here the sample spans more than 150,000 distinct CDR3 sequences, 9.2% being singletons. The clonotype originates from a man aged 50 or older who received an inactivated influenza vaccine. This sequence joins TRBV4-3 and TRBJ2-7, with 12 positions matching TRBD2. The sequenced sample was non-naive T cells sorted from PBMCs, obtained on the day of vaccination. The CDR3 region is CASSEWTSGVQRYF. Here the CDR3 DNA reads TGCGCCAGCAGCGAATGGACTAGCGGGGTTCAGCGGTACTTC.